This record looks at one T cell receptor (beta chain) sequence and its context. This clonotype has at least ten counts. Its antigen is still unknown. Within one base of it there is no much larger clone, and no base qualities were kept. The sample is drawn from a study of blood T cells in healthy people across ages (dated by TCRdb to about 2015). A note on the overall study: Template switching captured roughly one uniquely barcoded TCR beta cDNA molecule per two T cells in model experiments. Donors of different ages were randomly distributed across sequencing lanes to avoid experimental bias. Four age groups were formed from the donors: young (average 16 years), middle-aged (around 39), aged (approximately 60) and long-lived (82). The study measured age-related changes in TCR beta repertoire diversity using deep sequencing normalized with unique cDNA molecular identifiers. The study analyzed two additional independent replicas of 1 million unique cDNA reads from the same blood draw for two donors, one aged 18 to 29 and one aged 80 or older. General conclusions and limits of the study: Observed TCR beta diversity correlated strongly with the percentage of naive T cells measured by flow cytometry. Conclusive comparison of naive and antigen-experienced compartments was prevented by the profiling of bulk unsorted PBMCs. Total diversity estimates from one million sequenced T cells were considered lower bounds and underestimates. Observed TCR beta diversity per million T cells fell roughly linearly with age, and a significant reduction was already apparent by age roughly 40. Because donor CMV infection status was unknown, age-related changes in expanded clonotypes were potentially confounded. Compared with the aged group, more naive CD4+ T cells, fewer expanded clones and increased TCR diversity were shown by the long-lived group, suggesting age selection.

The approximately 39 donors, aged 6 to 90 years, were systemically healthy Caucasian individuals from Russia. Approximately 10 milliliters of peripheral blood were collected from each donor into EDTA-treated Vacutainer tubes. Ficoll-Paque density-gradient centrifugation was used to isolate PBMCs, with at least 6.5 million per sample. Trizol reagent was used to extract total RNA from the PBMCs, yielding at least 5 micrograms per sample. For every donor, an aliquot of PBMCs went through flow cytometry to measure the percentages of naive CD45RAhigh/CD27high T cells. Libraries were made using 5' RACE. The sequencer listed for this sample is Illumina HiSeq 2500. The second PCR ran for roughly 7 to 12 cycles and used a J-beta primer mix along with a sample-barcoded 5' primer. A template-switch 5' adaptor carrying 12 random nucleotides introduced a unique molecular identifier onto each TCR beta cDNA molecule. Each sample yielded at least 2.5 million CDR3-containing paired-end reads. The Mint cDNA synthesis kit, primed by a TRBC-specific oligonucleotide, was used to synthesize first-strand cDNA from all RNA. All cDNA was treated with uracil-DNA glycosylase and then went through a first 18-cycle PCR with the universal primers M1SS and BC2_uni_R. On the authors' methods: For normalization, 1 million high-quality reads were randomly selected from each sample, with every read carrying a distinct molecular identifier. Instead of being binned into consensus sequences, reads with shared molecular identifiers were discarded. MiTCR, set to a Q25 quality threshold and the strictest error-elimination algorithm, was used for CDR3 identification, clonotype clustering and error correction. A nonparametric unseen species model using Euler transformation provided a lower-bound estimate of total TCR beta diversity. Through fastp at Q25 and MiXCR, TCRdb rebuilt clones from the public reads, retaining in-frame beta chains. Every distinct CDR3 protein forms one entry, paired with its most common genes and DNA. V and J calls and clone size were set by TCRdb, not the authors. This sample comprises about 680,000 distinct CDR3 sequences, around half of them detected only once. The top ten clones comprise 25% to 35% of the sample.

This TCR derives from a woman aged 55-69 years in good health. Sequencing used blood.

CDR3 loop: CSVGTGTSGSTDTQYF. Here is the DNA: TGCAGCGTTGGCACCGGGACTAGCGGGAGCACAGATACGCAGTATTTT. The chain is made from TRBV29-1 and TRBJ2-3; TRBD2 lines up with 12 middle nucleotides. Looking up the germline V gene yields CDR1 SQVTM and CDR2 ANQGSEA. Reading from cysteine to phenylalanine, the CDR3 counts 16 amino acids. Only the CDR3 part of the read is kept: 48 bases, read in frame from the first base. At the junction V is shortened by 4 bases and J by 0 bases; bases outside the gene matches: 5.